Listed below are T cell receptor beta chains from one sample, sequenced in a study of vaccination and CD4 T cells after COVID-19. A single record per CDR3 protein comes from TCRdb applying MiXCR to the PCR reads. This table holds just over 14,000 distinct CDR3 sequences, roughly half found once. These receptors are not linked to any known antigen. Sequenced material: CD4+ T cells from blood, cultured in vitro. These receptors all come from a human donor who had recovered from COVID-19. The conserved cysteine and the conserved F or W are not part of the CDR3 here. Expanded clones are given a class, and other clones once, few, many or no size at all.

size	V	CDR3
NA	TRBV20-1	SARDWGAQTGELF
NA	TRBV2	ASSEDGTAQPQH
NA	TRBV11-3	ASSSTSGKVYNEQF
NA	TRBV28	ASSLGTGGSYEQY
NA	TRBV7-9	ASSLRRGRAGTEAF
NA	TRBV19	ASSIFWGGKYEAF
NA	TRBV5-4	ASSSGGAGGVNEQF
NA	TRBV25-1	ASSERRDTQY
few	TRBV7-3	ASSLDRDNSPLH
NA	TRBV28	ASSAPRGGQETQY
NA	TRBV7-2	ASSSARSYGYT
NA	TRBV11-1	ASSVGLRETQY
NA	TRBV19	ASSMGRDYGYT
few	TRBV19	ASSIGQAGNQPQH
few	TRBV28	ASSLPQGRMDQPQH
few	TRBV28	ASAGGNNQPQH
once	TRBV7-3	ASSATNQETQY
NA	TRBV2	ASSERGENTEAF
NA	TRBV5-1	ASGDETQY
few	TRBV19	ASSMAGDNQPQH
NA	TRBV20-1	SARAPAGAGGHGELF
NA	TRBV2	ASMGSRTQPQH
few	TRBV5-1	ASSQGGGVHYGYT
medium-sized	TRBV7-3	ASSLGWDRGNEQF
NA	TRBV10-3	AISESGGGNQPQH
NA	TRBV19	ASSFSGSMSYEQY
NA	TRBV2	ASIMGTGGETQY
few	TRBV7-2	ASSLKGLGTQY